This is a list of T cell receptor beta chains from one sample in a study of CD8 T cells in ankylosing spondylitis. TCRdb reanalysed the 5' RACE reads using MiXCR and keeps one entry per CDR3 protein. The table includes about 320,000 distinct CDR3 sequences, about 9.9% detected once. The specimen was blood, either unsorted or a sorted T cell fraction (not recorded which). These TCRs come from a female donor with ankylosing spondylitis or in good health (not recorded which). CDR3s include the opening cysteine and the closing phenylalanine or tryptophan. Each record gives: CDR3 protein, CDR3 DNA, D gene, J gene, clone size, V gene. The D gene is left open where the match is weak. Clone size is stated in some rows and not others, as once, few, many or a class when expanded.

CASSSPGPRQGQETQYF,TGTGCCAGCAGTTCCCCCGGACCCCGACAAGGCCAAGAGACCCAGTACTTC,NA,TRBJ2-5,NA,TRBV28
CASSLSGGKAYNEQFF,TGTGCCAGCAGTCTATCAGGGGGGAAAGCCTACAATGAGCAGTTCTTC,NA,TRBJ2-1,few,TRBV12-3/TRBV12-4
CAWSLGSYNEQFF,TGTGCCTGGAGTTTGGGCTCCTACAATGAGCAGTTCTTC,NA,TRBJ2-1,NA,TRBV30
CASSRGTGGYSPLHF,TGTGCCAGCAGCCGGGGGACAGGGGGCTACTCACCCCTCCACTTT,TRBD1,TRBJ1-6,NA,TRBV5-6
CSARPPARISYEQYF,TGCAGTGCTAGACCACCTGCTCGTATCTCCTACGAGCAGTACTTC,NA,TRBJ2-7,NA,TRBV20-1
CASRMGGLDLYEQYF,TGTGCCAGCAGAATGGGGGGACTAGACTTATACGAGCAGTACTTC,TRBD2,TRBJ2-7,many,TRBV6-1
CASSQGRLAHHEQYF,TGCGCCAGCAGCCAAGGGCGACTAGCGCACCACGAGCAGTACTTC,TRBD2,TRBJ2-7,few,TRBV4-3
CASSPGLVVASVYNEQFF,TGTGCCAGCAGTCCCGGACTAGTAGTGGCATCGGTCTACAATGAGCAGTTCTTC,TRBD2,TRBJ2-1,many,TRBV3-1
CSAEAGGPVTQYF,TGCAGTGCTGAAGCGGGAGGGCCGGTGACCCAGTACTTC,TRBD2,TRBJ2-5,many,TRBV20-1
CASSNPGQTLLSYNEQFF,TGTGCCAGCAGCAACCCCGGGCAGACTTTACTTTCCTACAATGAGCAGTTCTTC,NA,TRBJ2-1,few,TRBV21-1
CSVVLIGSLNTGELFF,TGCAGCGTTGTCCTTATCGGGAGTCTGAACACCGGGGAGCTGTTTTTT,NA,TRBJ2-2,few,TRBV29-1
CASSFSLGRGNTEAFF,TGCGCCAGCAGCTTCTCCTTAGGTAGGGGGAACACTGAAGCTTTCTTT,NA,TRBJ1-1,many,TRBV10-2
CAIGGGRDTEAFF,TGTGCCATCGGAGGGGGCAGGGACACTGAAGCTTTCTTT,TRBD1,TRBJ1-1,NA,TRBV10-3
CASSPAEDYEQYF,TGTGCCAGCTCACCAGCAGAGGATTACGAGCAGTACTTC,NA,TRBJ2-7,few,TRBV18
CSASPLNEQYF,TGCAGTGCTAGCCCACTGAACGAGCAGTACTTC,NA,TRBJ2-7,many,TRBV20-1
CASSFIMDQETQYF,TGTGCCAGCAGCTTTATTATGGATCAGGAGACCCAGTACTTC,NA,TRBJ2-5,NA,TRBV7-9
CASSEGDFSYNEQFF,TGTGCCAGCAGCGAAGGGGACTTCTCCTACAATGAGCAGTTCTTC,NA,TRBJ2-1,many,TRBV7-2
CASSLEPGTVGYEQYF,TGTGCCAGCAGCTTAGAACCCGGGACAGTGGGCTACGAGCAGTACTTC,TRBD1,TRBJ2-7,few,TRBV7-9
CASTPTDRVLSPLHF,TGTGCCAGCACCCCAACCGACAGGGTTCTATCACCCCTCCACTTT,TRBD1,TRBJ1-6,many,TRBV7-9
CASSVDAGGQETQYF,TGTGCCAGCAGCGTAGATGCGGGGGGGCAAGAGACCCAGTACTTC,TRBD2,TRBJ2-5,many,TRBV9
CASSKKLAGTDTQYF,TGTGCCAGCAGCAAGAAACTAGCAGGCACAGATACGCAGTATTTT,NA,TRBJ2-3,many,TRBV21-1
CASRSPAGGPPEAFF,TGTGCCAGCAGGTCCCCGGCAGGAGGGCCCCCTGAAGCTTTCTTT,NA,TRBJ1-1,NA,TRBV7-9
CSAPRGNTGELFF,TGCAGTGCGCCTCGGGGGAACACCGGGGAGCTGTTTTTT,NA,TRBJ2-2,many,TRBV20-1
CASSLVGPNPSYEQYF,TGCGCCAGCAGCTTGGTAGGCCCTAACCCCTCCTACGAGCAGTACTTC,NA,TRBJ2-7,many,TRBV5-1
CASSGQGNTGELFF,TGTGCCAGCAGTGGACAGGGGAACACCGGGGAGCTGTTTTTT,TRBD1,TRBJ2-2,NA,TRBV27
CASTWKETQYF,TGCGCCAGCACGTGGAAAGAGACCCAGTACTTC,NA,TRBJ2-5,many,TRBV5-1
CASSVSSSETQYF,TGTGCCAGCAGCGTGTCTAGTTCAGAGACCCAGTACTTC,NA,TRBJ2-5,many,TRBV9
CASGNPGGPDEQFF,TGTGCCAGCGGTAATCCCGGGGGGCCCGATGAGCAGTTCTTC,NA,TRBJ2-1,few,TRBV25-1
CASRAMASEGYTF,TGCGCCAGCAGGGCAATGGCGAGTGAGGGCTACACCTTC,NA,TRBJ1-2,many,TRBV5-1
CATSPMRGGPNTGELFF,TGTGCCACCAGCCCCATGCGAGGCGGGCCGAACACCGGGGAGCTGTTTTTT,NA,TRBJ2-2,many,TRBV15
CASRKDQQPQHF,TGTGCCAGCAGAAAGGATCAGCAGCCCCAGCATTTT,NA,TRBJ1-5,many,TRBV27
CASSLIAGSSYEQYF,TGCGCCAGCAGCTTAATAGCGGGGTCCTCCTACGAGCAGTACTTC,TRBD2,TRBJ2-7,many,TRBV5-1